The 22 T cell receptor beta chains presented below share a single source sample, sequenced in a study of blood T cells in healthy people across ages. A J-beta primer mix and a sample-barcoded 5' primer were used in a second PCR of about 7 to 12 cycles. From the 5' RACE reads, TCRdb called clonotypes with MiXCR, one entry per CDR3 protein. Of some 760,000 distinct CDR3 sequences in the sample, around 25% were seen once. The data also belong to a second study, concerning T cells of mothers and their children.

Sequenced material: blood. These receptors originate from a boy aged 5 to 17 in good health.

This chain links TRBV29-1 with TRBJ2-3; unclear D gene. This CDR3 spans 11 amino acids. The V and J ends lost 5 bases and 3 bases respectively, with 6 bases between them. Germline lookup yields CDR1 SQVTM and CDR2 ANQGSEA. CDR3 sequence (DNA): TGCAGCGTTAGTAAGACAGATACGCAGTATTTT. Translated: CSVSKTDTQYF.

This clonotype occurred a few times. The V and J genes are TRBV29-1 and TRBJ2-1; 8 bases line up with TRBD2. Germline V CDR1 and CDR2: SQVTM, ANQGSEA. The length of the CDR3 is 12 residues. Trimming took 7 bases from V and 8 from J; bases not matched to a gene: 7. CDR3 region: CSAEPGGDEQFF. The CDR3, as DNA: TGCAGCGCCGAACCGGGAGGGGATGAGCAGTTCTTC.

This chain links TRBV7-3 with TRBJ2-2; weak D call: TRBD2 (5 bases). Germline V CDR1 and CDR2: SGHTA, FQGTGA. The length of the CDR3 is 15 residues. Trimming left V 6 bases short and J 1 base short, with 12 bases between. CDR3 sequence: CASSPDWQNTGELFF. The CDR3 DNA follows: TGTGCCAGCAGTCCGGACTGGCAGAACACCGGGGAGCTGTTTTTT.

This chain connects TRBV20-1 to TRBJ2-3, with TRBD2 matching over 13 bases. This CDR3 region has 14 residues. The junction had 6 bases not matched to a gene; V was cut back by 6 bases and J by 6 bases. CDR1 DFQATT and CDR2 SNEGSKA come from the germline V gene (reference sequence). CDR3 coding DNA: TGCAGTGCCAGGACTAGCGGGAGAGGTGATACGCAGTATTTT. This codes for CSARTSGRGDTQYF.

This chain links TRBV5-1 with TRBJ2-1, with 15 bases lining up with TRBD2. This CDR3 comprises 19 residues. Germline V gene data show CDR1 as SGHRS and CDR2 as YFSETQ. J was trimmed by 6 bases and V by 5 bases; bases with no gene match: 15. The CDR3 DNA follows: TGCGCCAGCAGGTCCTTTGGACTAGCGGGAGGGCCTAGGTTCAATGAGCAGTTCTTC. Its translation: CASRSFGLAGGPRFNEQFF.

V gene TRBV9 combines with J gene TRBJ2-3; no definite D call. Trimming cost V 3 bases and J 6 bases, with 11 bases left between them. Per the germline V gene, CDR1 is SGDLS and CDR2 is YYNGEE. The CDR3 has 13 residues. The DNA of the CDR3 is TGTGCCAGCAGCGCCCCGGCCGCGGATACGCAGTATTTT. Protein sequence: CASSAPAADTQYF. Combining the CDR3 with reference TRBV9 and TRBJ2-3 gives the whole variable domain DSGVTQTPKHLITATGQRVTLRCSPRSGDLSVYWYQQSLDQGLQFLIQYYNGEERAKGNILERFSAQQFPDLHSELNLSSLELGDSALYFCASSAPAADTQYFGPGTRLTVL.

The table lists this clonotype with a few counts. The chain couples TRBV11-3 to TRBJ1-4; 8 bases map to TRBD1. The germline V gene encodes CDR1 SGHNT and CDR2 YENEEA. The CDR3 consists of 15 residues. Germline trimming cut 3 bases from V and 4 bases from J; bases unmatched to any gene: 4. CDR3 sequence: CASSFGTGINEKLFF. The DNA of the CDR3 is TGTGCCAGCAGCTTCGGGACAGGAATTAATGAAAAACTGTTTTTT.

This clonotype was seen a handful of times. V usage is TRBV9 and J usage is TRBJ2-7, with TRBD1 as a possible D gene (5 bases). The CDR3 spans 16 residues. V lost 0 bases to trimming and J lost 0 bases, with 13 bases between them. Germline V gene lookup returns CDR1 SGDLS and CDR2 YYNGEE. The CDR3 loop reads CASSVGTGQSSYEQYF. The CDR3 nucleotides are TGTGCCAGCAGCGTAGGAACAGGACAAAGCTCCTACGAGCAGTACTTC.

The rearrangement uses TRBV20-1 and TRBJ1-2; D is unresolved. Germline assignment: CDR1 DFQATT and CDR2 SNEGSKA (reference sequence). CDR3 length: 11 amino acids. V was clipped by 3 bases and J by 6 bases, with 8 bases between them. The DNA for the CDR3 is TGCAGTGCTAGCGGGATTCATGGCTACACCTTC. Translation: CSASGIHGYTF.

V and J are TRBV13 and TRBJ1-3; D is perhaps TRBD1 (6 bases). Germline CDR1 and CDR2: PRHDT and FYEKMQ (reference sequence). V was cut by 5 bases and J by 4 bases, with 12 bases left in between. The CDR3 totals 14 residues. CDR3 in amino acids: CASSEGGPGNTIYF. CDR3 DNA: TGTGCCAGCAGCGAGGGGGGGCCGGGAAACACCATATATTTT.

The V call is TRBV28, the J call TRBJ2-5; 9 positions match TRBD2. Germline values: CDR1 MDHEN, CDR2 SYDVKM. The junction had 20 bases not matched to a gene; V was cut back by 5 bases and J by 4 bases. The CDR3 spans 19 residues. CDR3 nucleotides: TGTGCCAGCAGTCACCTAGTGGCGGGGGGGCTGGCTGCGGGAGAGACCCAGTACTTC. This translates into CASSHLVAGGLAAGETQYF.

This chain uses TRBV29-1 with TRBJ2-7; 8 bases are shared with TRBD1. The germline V gene has CDR1 SQVTM and CDR2 ANQGSEA. CDR3 length equals 15 residues. V was clipped by 4 bases and J by 2 bases; unmatched bases: 10. In nucleotides, the CDR3 is TGCAGCGTTGCCGGGACAGGCATACTTACCTACGAGCAGTACTTC. Translating it yields CSVAGTGILTYEQYF.

This clonotype showed up just a few times. The V and J genes are TRBV11-1 and TRBJ2-1; TRBD2 might be the D (6 bases). V shed 4 bases and J shed 3 bases, with 10 bases lying between them. Germline assignment: CDR1 SGHAT and CDR2 FQDESV (reference sequence). CDR3 size: 14 residues. CDR3 sequence (DNA): TGTGCCAGCAGCTCGGGACTCGTCTACAATGAGCAGTTCTTC. Its protein product is CASSSGLVYNEQFF.

In its sample, this clonotype was seen a few times. This sequence joins TRBV10-3 and TRBJ1-5, with TRBD1 identical over 9 bases. V was pared by 10 bases and J by 7 bases, with 11 bases of the junction left unmatched. CDR1 is ENHRY, CDR2 SYGVKD, per germline. The length of the CDR3 is 14 residues. The CDR3, as DNA: TGTGCCACCGCGGAGGACAGGGGTCGGCAGCCCCAGCATTTT. The encoded protein is CATAEDRGRQPQHF.

The chain employs TRBV5-5 and TRBJ2-7; 8 bases align to TRBD2. The CDR3 has 16 amino acids. Germline V gives CDR1 SGHKS, CDR2 YYEKEE (reference sequence). V shed 4 bases, J shed 2 bases, and the junction held 11 bases outside the gene matches. The CDR3 reads CASSVQPGLEAYEQYF. The DNA for the CDR3 is TGTGCCAGCAGCGTACAACCGGGACTAGAAGCCTACGAGCAGTACTTC.

This clonotype was observed a handful of times. The chain links TRBV6-1 to TRBJ2-4; TRBD2 matches at 7 bases. V lost 6 bases, J lost 3 bases, and 2 bases stayed unmatched. The germline V gene encodes CDR1 MNHNS and CDR2 SASEGT. The CDR3 covers 13 residues. This CDR3 is CASSASGKNIQYF. In DNA form, the CDR3 reads TGTGCCAGCAGCGCTAGCGGCAAAAACATTCAGTACTTC.

This clonotype was recorded a few times. The rearrangement joins TRBV4-1 to TRBJ1-4; D unresolved. Germline-derived CDR1 and CDR2 are MGHRA and YSYEKL. CDR3 length: 17 amino acids. V lost 0 bases and J 5 bases, leaving 16 bases between the germline ends. The CDR3 coding sequence is TGCGCCAGCAGCCAAGAAGGCTGGGGAGAATTCAATGAAAAACTGTTTTTT. The encoded protein is CASSQEGWGEFNEKLFF.

Only a few counts were recorded for this clonotype. V usage is TRBV11-2 and J usage is TRBJ2-1; maybe TRBD1 (6 bases). The CDR3 has 13 amino acids. Trimming left V 3 bases short and J 8 bases short, with 11 bases between. Germline CDR1 reads SGHAT; CDR2 reads FQNNGV. The CDR3 DNA follows: TGTGCCAGCAGCTTCACAGGGTTCGATGAGCAGTTCTTC. Translating gives CASSFTGFDEQFF.

This chain joins TRBV9 and TRBJ2-3; D possibly corresponds to TRBD1 (6 bases). The germline V and J ends were trimmed by 1 base and 4 bases, with 22 bases remaining between them. Germline-derived CDR1 and CDR2 are SGDLS and YYNGEE. The CDR3 is 18 amino acids. The CDR3 DNA reads TGTGCCAGCAGCGTAATCCCTTTCGAGGGAGAGGGGGCAGATACGCAGTATTTT. This encodes CASSVIPFEGEGADTQYF. The entire variable domain, with the rest obtained from reference TRBV9 and TRBJ2-3, is as follows: DSGVTQTPKHLITATGQRVTLRCSPRSGDLSVYWYQQSLDQGLQFLIQYYNGEERAKGNILERFSAQQFPDLHSELNLSSLELGDSALYFCASSVIPFEGEGADTQYFGPGTRLTVL.

The CDR3: CASSYLGYTEAFF. CDR3 in DNA: TGTGCCAGCAGTTATCTGGGTTATACTGAAGCTTTCTTT. This chain uses TRBV6-2 or TRBV6-3 with TRBJ1-1; D call uncertain. The CDR3 covers 13 residues. Germline V gene lookup returns CDR1 MNHEY and CDR2 SVGEGT. V was pared by 3 bases and J by 5 bases, with 10 bases between.

This clonotype has a handful of counts. The genes are TRBV12-3 or TRBV12-4 and TRBJ1-1, with D tentatively TRBD1 (5 bases). The CDR3 sequence is 15 residues long. Trimming removed 0 bases at V and 3 bases at J, with 11 bases between. The CDR3 DNA reads as TGTGCCAGCAGTTTAGCGACGGGGGGATACACTGAAGCTTTCTTT. This translates into CASSLATGGYTEAFF.

This clonotype was detected a few times. The V gene is TRBV27, the J gene TRBJ2-5, with 11 nucleotides matching TRBD2. The DNA end is more similar to TRBJ2-7, so the J call may be wrong. The CDR3 is 13 amino acids. Germline values: CDR1 MNHEY, CDR2 SMNVEV (reference sequence). The CDR3 is CASKLAGVNEQYF. DNA for the CDR3: TGTGCCAGCAAACTAGCGGGAGTAAACGAGCAGTACTTC.